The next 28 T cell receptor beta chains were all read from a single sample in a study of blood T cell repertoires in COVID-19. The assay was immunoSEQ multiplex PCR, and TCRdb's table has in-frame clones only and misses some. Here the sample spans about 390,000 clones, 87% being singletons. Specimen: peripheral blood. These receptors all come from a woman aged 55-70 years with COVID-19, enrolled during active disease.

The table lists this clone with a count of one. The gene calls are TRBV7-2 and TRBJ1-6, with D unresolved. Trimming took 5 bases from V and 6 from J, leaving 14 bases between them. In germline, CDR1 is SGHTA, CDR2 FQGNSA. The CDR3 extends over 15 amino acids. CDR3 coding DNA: TGTGCCAGCAGCCCAAACTTGGGGAGTAATTCACCCCTCCACTTT. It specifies CASSPNLGSNSPLHF.

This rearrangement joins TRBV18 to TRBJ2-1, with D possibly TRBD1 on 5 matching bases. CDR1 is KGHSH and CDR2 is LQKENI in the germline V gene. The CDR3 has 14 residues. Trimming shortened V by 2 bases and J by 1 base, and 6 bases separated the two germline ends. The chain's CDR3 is CASSPGASYNEQFF. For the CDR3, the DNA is TGTGCCAGCTCACCAGGGGCTTCCTACAATGAGCAGTTCTTC.

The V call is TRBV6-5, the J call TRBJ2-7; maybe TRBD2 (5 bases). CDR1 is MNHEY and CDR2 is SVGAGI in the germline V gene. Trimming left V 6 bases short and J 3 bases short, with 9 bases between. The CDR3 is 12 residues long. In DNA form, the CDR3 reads TGTGCCAGCAGCTCCGGGGTCTACGAGCAGTACTTC. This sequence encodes CASSSGVYEQYF.

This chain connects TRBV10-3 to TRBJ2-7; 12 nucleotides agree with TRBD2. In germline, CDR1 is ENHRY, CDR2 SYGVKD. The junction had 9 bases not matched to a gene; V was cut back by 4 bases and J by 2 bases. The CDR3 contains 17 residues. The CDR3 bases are TGTGCCATCAGTGGCGGGACTAGCGGGTCTGGAACCTACGAGCAGTACTTC. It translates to CAISGGTSGSGTYEQYF.

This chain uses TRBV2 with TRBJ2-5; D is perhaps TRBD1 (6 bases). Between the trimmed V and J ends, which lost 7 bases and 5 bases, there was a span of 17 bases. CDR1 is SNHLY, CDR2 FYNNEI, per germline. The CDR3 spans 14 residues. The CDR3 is CASKGNRADETQYF. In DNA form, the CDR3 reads TGTGCCAGCAAAGGTAACAGGGCGGATGAGACCCAGTACTTC.

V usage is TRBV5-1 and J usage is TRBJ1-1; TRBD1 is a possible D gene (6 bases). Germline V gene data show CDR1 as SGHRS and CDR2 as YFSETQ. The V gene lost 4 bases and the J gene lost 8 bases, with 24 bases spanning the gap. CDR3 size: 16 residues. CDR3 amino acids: CASSLALTGPNSEAFF. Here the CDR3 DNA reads TGCGCCAGCAGCCTGGCCTTGACAGGACCTAACAGCGAAGCTTTCTTT. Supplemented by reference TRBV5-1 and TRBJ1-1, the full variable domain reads KAGVTQTPRYLIKTRGQQVTLSCSPISGHRSVSWYQQTPGQGLQFLFEYFSETQRNKGNFPGRFSGRQFSNSRSEMNVSTLELGDSALYLCASSLALTGPNSEAFFGQGTRLTVV.

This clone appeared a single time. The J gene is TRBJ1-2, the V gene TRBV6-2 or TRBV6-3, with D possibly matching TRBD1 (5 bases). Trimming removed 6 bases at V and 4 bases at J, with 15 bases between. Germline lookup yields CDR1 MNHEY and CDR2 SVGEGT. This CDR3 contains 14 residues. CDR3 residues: CASSPRGGLYGYTF. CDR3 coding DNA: TGTGCCAGCAGCCCAAGGGGAGGCCTCTATGGCTACACCTTC.

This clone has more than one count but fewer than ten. This CDR3 is CASSQDRGTSFTGELFF. CDR3 in DNA: TGCGCCAGCAGCCAAGATCGGGGGACTAGCTTCACCGGGGAGCTGTTTTTT. The genes are TRBV4-1 and TRBJ2-2; TRBD2 matches 9 bases. The V segment lost 0 bases and the J segment 4 bases; nucleotides outside the gene matches: 6. The CDR3 runs to 17 residues. Germline CDR1 and CDR2: MGHRA and YSYEKL.

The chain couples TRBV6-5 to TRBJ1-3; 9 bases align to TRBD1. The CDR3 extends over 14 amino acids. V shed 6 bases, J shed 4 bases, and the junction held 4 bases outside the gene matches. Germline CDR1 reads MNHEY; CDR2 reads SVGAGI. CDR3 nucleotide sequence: TGTGCCAGCAGCCGAGGGACAGGGGGAAACACCATATATTTT. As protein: CASSRGTGGNTIYF.

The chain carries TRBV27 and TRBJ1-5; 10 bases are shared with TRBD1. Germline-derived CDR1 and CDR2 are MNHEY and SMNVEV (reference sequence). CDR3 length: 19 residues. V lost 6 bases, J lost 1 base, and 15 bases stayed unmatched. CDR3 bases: TGTGCCAGCAGGGCCCGACCGGGACAGGGGTTTCAAAGCAATCAGCCCCAGCATTTT. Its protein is CASRARPGQGFQSNQPQHF.

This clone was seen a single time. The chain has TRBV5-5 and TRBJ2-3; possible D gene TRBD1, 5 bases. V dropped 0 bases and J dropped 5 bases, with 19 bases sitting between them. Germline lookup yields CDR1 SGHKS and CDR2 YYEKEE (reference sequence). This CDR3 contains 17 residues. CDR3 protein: CASSLGPHGSTGDTQYF. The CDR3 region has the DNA TGTGCCAGCAGCTTGGGCCCGCATGGGTCAACAGGAGATACGCAGTATTTT.

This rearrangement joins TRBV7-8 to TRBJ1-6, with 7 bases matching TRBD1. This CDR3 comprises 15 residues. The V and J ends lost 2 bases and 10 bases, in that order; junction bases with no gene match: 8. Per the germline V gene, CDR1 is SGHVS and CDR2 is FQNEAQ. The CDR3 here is CASSLKGAVTSPLHF. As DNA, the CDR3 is TGTGCCAGCAGCTTAAAGGGGGCCGTTACGTCACCCCTCCACTTT. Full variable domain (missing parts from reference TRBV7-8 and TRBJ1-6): GAGVSQSPRYKVAKRGQDVALRCDPISGHVSLFWYQQALGQGPEFLTYFQNEAQLDKSGLPSDRFFAERPEGSVSTLKIQRTQQEDSAVYLCASSLKGAVTSPLHFGNGTRLTVT.

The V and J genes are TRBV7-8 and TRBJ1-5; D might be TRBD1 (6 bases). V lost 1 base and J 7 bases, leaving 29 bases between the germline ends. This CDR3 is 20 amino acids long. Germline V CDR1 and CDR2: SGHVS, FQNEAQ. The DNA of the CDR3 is TGTGCCAGCAGCTTAGGCAGGAGAATTACTAGTTTTCGCGGGGGCCAGCCCCAGCATTTT. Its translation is CASSLGRRITSFRGGQPQHF. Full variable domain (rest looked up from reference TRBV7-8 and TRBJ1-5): GAGVSQSPRYKVAKRGQDVALRCDPISGHVSLFWYQQALGQGPEFLTYFQNEAQLDKSGLPSDRFFAERPEGSVSTLKIQRTQQEDSAVYLCASSLGRRITSFRGGQPQHFGDGTRLSIL.

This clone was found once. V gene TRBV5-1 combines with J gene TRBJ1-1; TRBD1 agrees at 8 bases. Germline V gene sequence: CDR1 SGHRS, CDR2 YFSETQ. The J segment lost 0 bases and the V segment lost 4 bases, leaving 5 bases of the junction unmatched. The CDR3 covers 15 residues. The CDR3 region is CASSLWTGMNTEAFF. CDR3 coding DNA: TGCGCCAGCAGCCTTTGGACAGGGATGAACACTGAAGCTTTCTTT.

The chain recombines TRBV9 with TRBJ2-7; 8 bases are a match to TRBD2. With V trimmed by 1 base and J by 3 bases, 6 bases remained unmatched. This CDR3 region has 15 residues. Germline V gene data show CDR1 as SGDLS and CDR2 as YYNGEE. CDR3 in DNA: TGTGCCAGCAGCGTATCAGCGGGGGACCTCTACGAGCAGTACTTC. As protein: CASSVSAGDLYEQYF.

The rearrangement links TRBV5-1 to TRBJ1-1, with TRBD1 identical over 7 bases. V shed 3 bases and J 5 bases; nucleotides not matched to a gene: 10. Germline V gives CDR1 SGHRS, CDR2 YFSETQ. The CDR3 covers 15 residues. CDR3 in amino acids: CASSSGTALVTEAFF. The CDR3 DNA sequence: TGCGCCAGCAGCTCCGGGACAGCGCTTGTTACTGAAGCTTTCTTT.

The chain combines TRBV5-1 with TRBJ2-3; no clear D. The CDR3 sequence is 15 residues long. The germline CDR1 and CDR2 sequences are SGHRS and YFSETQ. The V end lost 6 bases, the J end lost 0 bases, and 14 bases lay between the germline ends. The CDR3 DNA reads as TGCGCCAGCAAGAGACTCGCGACGAGCACAGATACGCAGTATTTT. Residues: CASKRLATSTDTQYF.

The CDR3 coding sequence is TGTGCCACCGGGCCCGGAGGCGGCAATCAGCCCCAGCATTTT. Its translation is CATGPGGGNQPQHF. V and J are TRBV10-3 and TRBJ1-5; D is uncertain. Per germline, CDR1 ENHRY and CDR2 SYGVKD. V was clipped by 10 bases and J by 2 bases, with 15 bases between them. The CDR3 spans 14 residues.

The CDR3 sequence is CASSRDRGRGEKLFF. For the CDR3, the DNA is TGTGCCAGTAGTAGGGACAGGGGGCGGGGTGAAAAACTGTTTTTT. This rearrangement joins TRBV19 to TRBJ1-4; 12 bases line up with TRBD1. There are 15 residues in the CDR3. After removal of 4 bases from V and 7 bases from J, the junction contained 4 bases not matched to a gene. Germline CDR1 is LNHDA and CDR2 is SQIVND (reference sequence).

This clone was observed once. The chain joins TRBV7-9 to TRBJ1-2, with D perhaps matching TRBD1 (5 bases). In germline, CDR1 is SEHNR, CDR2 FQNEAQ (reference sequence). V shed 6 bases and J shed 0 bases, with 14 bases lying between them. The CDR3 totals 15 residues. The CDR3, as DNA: TGTGCCAGCAGTTGGGGTGACAGAGCTAACTATGGCTACACCTTC. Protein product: CASSWGDRANYGYTF.

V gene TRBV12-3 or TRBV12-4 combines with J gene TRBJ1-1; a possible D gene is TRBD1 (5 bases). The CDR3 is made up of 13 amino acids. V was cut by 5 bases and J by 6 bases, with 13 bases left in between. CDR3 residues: CASSQMLGAEAFF. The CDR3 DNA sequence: TGTGCCAGCAGTCAGATGCTAGGGGCTGAAGCTTTCTTT.

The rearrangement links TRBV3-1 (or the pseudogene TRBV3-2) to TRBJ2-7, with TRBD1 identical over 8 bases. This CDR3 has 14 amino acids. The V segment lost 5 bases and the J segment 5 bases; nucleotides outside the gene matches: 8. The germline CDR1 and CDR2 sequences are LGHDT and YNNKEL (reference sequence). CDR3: CASSYRQGMDEQYF. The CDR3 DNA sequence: TGTGCCAGCAGCTACAGACAGGGGATGGACGAGCAGTACTTC.

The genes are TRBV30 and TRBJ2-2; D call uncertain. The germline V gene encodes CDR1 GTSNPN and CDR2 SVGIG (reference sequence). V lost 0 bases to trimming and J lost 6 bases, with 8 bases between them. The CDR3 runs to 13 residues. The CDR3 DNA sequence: TGTGCCTGGAGTGTAACTCCGGCCGGGGAGCTGTTTTTT. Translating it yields CAWSVTPAGELFF.

The CDR3 region has the DNA TGTGCCAGCAGTAACACAGGGTTTCAGCCCCAGCATTTT. Protein product: CASSNTGFQPQHF. V and J are TRBV6-5 and TRBJ1-5; TRBD1 is a possible D gene (6 bases). V lost 5 bases and J 6 bases, leaving 11 bases between the germline ends. Per germline, CDR1 MNHEY and CDR2 SVGAGI. This CDR3 is built from 13 residues.

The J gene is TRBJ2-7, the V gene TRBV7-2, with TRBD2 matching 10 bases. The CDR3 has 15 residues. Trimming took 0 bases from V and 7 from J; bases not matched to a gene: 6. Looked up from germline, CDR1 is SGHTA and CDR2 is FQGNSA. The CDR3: CASSLASSGGVEQYF. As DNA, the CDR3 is TGTGCCAGCAGCTTAGCATCTAGCGGGGGTGTTGAGCAGTACTTC. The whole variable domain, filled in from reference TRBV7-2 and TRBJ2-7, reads GAGVSQSPSNKVTEKGKDVELRCDPISGHTALYWYRQSLGQGLEFLIYFQGNSAPDKSGLPSDRFSAERTGGSVSTLTIQRTQQEDSAVYLCASSLASSGGVEQYFGPGTRLTVT.

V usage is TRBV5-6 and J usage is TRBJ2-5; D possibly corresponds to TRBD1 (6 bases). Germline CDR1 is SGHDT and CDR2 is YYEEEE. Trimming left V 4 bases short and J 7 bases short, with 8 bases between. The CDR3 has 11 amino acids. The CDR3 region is CASSQGGTQYF. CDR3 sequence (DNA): TGTGCCAGCAGCCAAGGGGGGACCCAGTACTTC.

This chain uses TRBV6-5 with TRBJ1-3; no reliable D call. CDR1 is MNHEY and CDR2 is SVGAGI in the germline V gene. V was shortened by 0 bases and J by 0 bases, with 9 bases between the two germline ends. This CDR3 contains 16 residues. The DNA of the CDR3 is TGTGCCAGCAGTTACTCGAGATATGTCTCTGGAAACACCATATATTTT. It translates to CASSYSRYVSGNTIYF.

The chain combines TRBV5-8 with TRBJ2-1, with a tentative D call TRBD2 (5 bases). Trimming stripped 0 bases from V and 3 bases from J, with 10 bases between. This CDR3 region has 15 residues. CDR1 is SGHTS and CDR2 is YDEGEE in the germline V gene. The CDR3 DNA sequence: TGTGCCAGCAGCTTGGACACGGGGATCTACAATGAGCAGTTCTTC. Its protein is CASSLDTGIYNEQFF.